Listed here are 27 T cell receptor beta chains from one sample, sequenced in a study of response to subunit inactivated influenza vaccine (dated by TCRdb to 2016 to 2019). Libraries came from RT-PCR. Sequencing was performed on an Illumina HiSeq 2500. Clones were called with MiXCR by TCRdb after fastp trimmed the public reads at Q25, and only in-frame beta chains were retained. One record per CDR3 amino acid sequence lists the most common genes and DNA. For this sample the table gives roughly 180,000 distinct CDR3 sequences, of which around 9% were detected only once. Jointly, the top ten make up approximately 10% of the sample. The material was non-naive T cells sorted from PBMCs, obtained on the day of vaccination. Sample cell subset or site, as interpreted from the label and publication: memory T cell fraction. These receptors came from a man in his forties or fifties who received an inactivated influenza vaccine. Donor details come from another sample of the same person, matched by shared clones.

This clonotype was found a few times. V and J are TRBV10-1 and TRBJ2-5; 16 positions match TRBD2. The CDR3 has 20 amino acids. The V segment lost 3 bases and the J segment 1 base; nucleotides outside the gene matches: 11. Germline V lookup: CDR1 WNHNN, CDR2 SYGVQD (reference sequence). CDR3 DNA: TGCGCCAGCAGTGACACTCTCCCCGGGACTAGCGGGGGGGCCCAAGAGACCCAGTACTTC. Translated: CASSDTLPGTSGGAQETQYF.

The CDR3 loop reads CASSPRGSGRNTEAFF. The CDR3 DNA is TGTGCCAGCAGTCCGCGGGGGTCGGGGCGTAACACTGAAGCTTTCTTT. The genes are TRBV27 and TRBJ1-1, with a tentative D call TRBD1 (5 bases). In germline, CDR1 is MNHEY, CDR2 SMNVEV (reference sequence). The CDR3 runs to 16 residues. The V and J ends lost 5 bases and 2 bases respectively, with 18 bases between them.

V is TRBV6-1 and J is TRBJ2-7; 8 positions match TRBD1. The V and J ends lost 7 bases and 2 bases, in that order; junction bases with no gene match: 7. Germline loops: CDR1 MNHNS, CDR2 SASEGT. This CDR3 has 14 residues. In DNA, the CDR3 is TGTGCCAGCAAGATTGACAGGGGCCCCTACGAGCAGTACTTC. Its protein product is CASKIDRGPYEQYF.

This clonotype has a count of ten or more. This chain connects TRBV6-1 to TRBJ1-2; D possibly corresponds to TRBD1 (5 bases). Looked up from germline, CDR1 is MNHNS and CDR2 is SASEGT. The V gene lost 3 bases and the J gene lost 3 bases, with 20 bases spanning the gap. The CDR3 is 17 residues long. This CDR3 reads CASSDQGMARAYYGYTF. The DNA for the CDR3 is TGTGCCAGCAGTGACCAGGGCATGGCAAGGGCCTACTATGGCTACACCTTC.

This chain joins TRBV5-1 and TRBJ1-1; TRBD1 aligns across 7 bases. Germline CDR1 SGHRS, CDR2 YFSETQ. This CDR3 has 13 amino acids. The junction had 2 bases not matched to a gene; V was cut back by 4 bases and J by 2 bases. Here the CDR3 reads CASSRDSNTEAFF. The CDR3 DNA sequence: TGCGCCAGCAGCCGGGACAGCAACACTGAAGCTTTCTTT.

The genes are TRBV30 and TRBJ2-3; 8 bases line up with TRBD2. The CDR3 has 16 residues. The germline V gene encodes CDR1 GTSNPN and CDR2 SVGIG (reference sequence). V was pared by 0 bases and J by 4 bases, with 9 bases of the junction left unmatched. The CDR3 sequence is CAWSVGGALAADTQYF. The CDR3 region has the DNA TGTGCCTGGAGTGTAGGGGGGGCACTAGCGGCAGATACGCAGTATTTT.

This clonotype was seen more than once but under ten times. The J gene is TRBJ1-4, the V gene TRBV5-1, with 7 bases matching TRBD1. Losses at the gene ends were 6 bases for V and 7 bases for J; bases not matched to a gene: 9. Germline loops: CDR1 SGHRS, CDR2 YFSETQ. The CDR3 is made up of 14 amino acids. CDR3 loop: CASTNDRAGEKLFF. CDR3 coding DNA: TGCGCCAGCACTAATGACAGGGCGGGTGAAAAACTGTTTTTT. Drawing the rest from reference TRBV5-1 and TRBJ1-4, the complete variable domain is KAGVTQTPRYLIKTRGQQVTLSCSPISGHRSVSWYQQTPGQGLQFLFEYFSETQRNKGNFPGRFSGRQFSNSRSEMNVSTLELGDSALYLCASTNDRAGEKLFFGSGTQLSVL.

This clonotype was detected a few times. This chain links TRBV5-6 with TRBJ2-5; no reliable D call. V was trimmed by 1 base and J by 1 base, leaving 11 bases between them. Germline values: CDR1 SGHDT, CDR2 YYEEEE. There are 15 residues in the CDR3. CDR3 in amino acids: CASSLKAAAQETQYF. The DNA of the CDR3 is TGTGCCAGCAGCTTGAAGGCAGCAGCCCAAGAGACCCAGTACTTC.

V and J are TRBV5-1 and TRBJ2-6, with D uncertain. V was trimmed by 4 bases and J by 0 bases, leaving 11 bases between them. The germline gives CDR1 SGHRS, CDR2 YFSETQ. CDR3 length: 16 amino acids. The CDR3 DNA is TGCGCCAGCAGCATGGACGCCCACTCTGGGGCCAACGTCCTGACTTTC. Amino acids: CASSMDAHSGANVLTF. The full variable domain, with the rest looked up from reference TRBV5-1 and TRBJ2-6, is KAGVTQTPRYLIKTRGQQVTLSCSPISGHRSVSWYQQTPGQGLQFLFEYFSETQRNKGNFPGRFSGRQFSNSRSEMNVSTLELGDSALYLCASSMDAHSGANVLTFGAGSRLTVL.

There are a few counts of this clonotype. The rearrangement uses TRBV12-3 or TRBV12-4 and TRBJ2-1; maybe TRBD2 (5 bases). The CDR3 runs 12 residues. V lost 7 bases to trimming and J lost 13 bases, with 17 bases between them. Here the CDR3 reads CASTYPGMPQFF. For the CDR3, the DNA is TGTGCCAGCACCTACCCCGGGATGCCCCAGTTCTTC.

The CDR3 DNA follows: TGTGCCTGGAGTGTCGGCGGGACACTCCAAGAGACCCAGTACTTC. Translation: CAWSVGGTLQETQYF. J is TRBJ2-5 and V is TRBV30, with D perhaps TRBD1 or TRBD2 (6 bases each). V was shortened by 0 bases and J by 1 base, with 12 bases between the two germline ends. The CDR3 totals 15 residues. Germline CDR1 GTSNPN, CDR2 SVGIG (reference sequence).

In its sample, this clonotype was seen many times. The CDR3, as DNA: TGTGCCAGCAGCCCACTAGCGGGGGGGTACGAGCAGTACTTC. Amino acids: CASSPLAGGYEQYF. This chain uses TRBV11-2 with TRBJ2-7; 13 bases fit TRBD2. The V gene end was trimmed by 5 bases and the J gene end by 4 bases; junction bases not matched to a gene: 2. Germline CDR1 SGHAT, CDR2 FQNNGV. CDR3 length: 14 amino acids. The full variable domain, rest sourced from reference TRBV11-2 and TRBJ2-7, is EAGVAQSPRYKIIEKRQSVAFWCNPISGHATLYWYQQILGQGPKLLIQFQNNGVVDDSQLPKDRFSAERLKGVDSTLKIQPAKLEDSAVYLCASSPLAGGYEQYFGPGTRLTVT.

The chain couples TRBV6-2 or TRBV6-3 to TRBJ1-2, with 12 bases fitting TRBD1. This CDR3 is 15 amino acids long. Germline-derived CDR1 and CDR2 are MNHEY and SVGEGT. Trimming cost V 5 bases and J 4 bases; bases outside gene matches: 5. The CDR3 nucleotides are TGTGCCAGCAGTCTTCCGGGACAGGGGGCCTATGGCTACACCTTC. This codes for CASSLPGQGAYGYTF.

This clonotype was detected only a few times. This chain joins TRBV4-3 and TRBJ1-1; D uncertain. V gave up 1 base and J gave up 1 base, with 10 bases separating them. The CDR3 extends over 15 amino acids. Per the germline V gene, CDR1 is LGHNA and CDR2 is YSLEER. CDR3 amino acids: CASSQGQHTNTEAFF. CDR3 DNA: TGCGCCAGCAGCCAAGGCCAGCACACGAACACTGAAGCTTTCTTT.

The chain recombines TRBV12-3 or TRBV12-4 with TRBJ2-7; 7 nucleotides align to TRBD1. This CDR3 is built from 13 residues. The J segment lost 3 bases and the V segment lost 6 bases, leaving 5 bases of the junction unmatched. The DNA of the CDR3 is TGTGCCAGCAGCCTGGGACAGATCTACGAGCAGTACTTC. Its protein is CASSLGQIYEQYF.

This clonotype was recorded at least ten times. The chain uses TRBV20-1 and TRBJ2-3; 12 positions agree with TRBD2. Looked up from germline, CDR1 is DFQATT and CDR2 is SNEGSKA (reference sequence). V was clipped by 6 bases and J by 6 bases; unmatched bases: 10. There are 15 residues in the CDR3. The CDR3 DNA reads TGCAGTGCCAAAACGACTAGCGGGAGATCTGATACGCAGTATTTT. Encoded protein: CSAKTTSGRSDTQYF.

The CDR3 region is CASSFHREFTYEQYF. The CDR3 region has the DNA TGTGCCAGCAGCTTCCACAGGGAGTTCACCTACGAGCAGTACTTC. This sequence joins TRBV7-8 and TRBJ2-7; D possibly corresponds to TRBD1 (6 bases). The V gene lost 3 bases and the J gene lost 2 bases, with 14 bases spanning the gap. The CDR3 extends over 15 amino acids. From germline, CDR1 is SGHVS and CDR2 FQNEAQ.

This clonotype was seen more than once but under ten times. The chain joins TRBV2 to TRBJ2-2; no clear D. Trimming pared 5 bases from V and 8 bases from J, leaving 12 bases between. The V gene's germline CDR1 is SNHLY and CDR2 FYNNEI. The CDR3 loop spans 13 amino acids. CDR3 sequence (DNA): TGTGCCAGCAGTACGGAGTCTTATGGGGAGCTGTTTTTT. This gives the protein CASSTESYGELFF.

This clonotype was counted between two and nine times. The chain carries TRBV15 and TRBJ2-5; 7 bases align to TRBD1. The CDR3 spans 14 residues. Unmatched junction bases numbered 3, after V lost 5 bases and J lost 0 bases. Per germline, CDR1 LNHNV and CDR2 YYDKDF (reference sequence). CDR3 in amino acids: CATSVQGYQETQYF. The CDR3 DNA is TGTGCCACCAGCGTACAGGGGTACCAAGAGACCCAGTACTTC.

The chain carries TRBV5-1 and TRBJ1-4; D uncertain. V dropped 0 bases and J dropped 3 bases, with 15 bases sitting between them. Germline V gene data show CDR1 as SGHRS and CDR2 as YFSETQ. The CDR3 totals 17 residues. The CDR3 nucleotides read TGCGCCAGCAGCTTGGAAACATCCGACGGTCCTAATGAAAAACTGTTTTTT. Translation gives CASSLETSDGPNEKLFF.

V is TRBV4-1 and J is TRBJ2-1; D unclear. Trimming shortened V by 4 bases and J by 15 bases, and 25 bases separated the two germline ends. The CDR3 has 15 amino acids. Germline CDR1 MGHRA, CDR2 YSYEKL. The CDR3 loop reads CASSRILGANPRRFF. DNA for the CDR3: TGCGCCAGCAGCCGAATACTCGGCGCGAACCCTAGGCGGTTCTTC.

This clonotype turned up a few times. The chain recombines TRBV4-2 with TRBJ1-1; possibly TRBD1 for D (6 bases). Germline loops: CDR1 LGHNA, CDR2 YNFKEQ. CDR3 length equals 14 residues. Deletions cut 4 bases from V and 1 base from J, with 10 bases between. This CDR3 is CASSLGHPNTEAFF. Written as DNA, the CDR3 is TGTGCCAGCAGCCTGGGACATCCGAACACTGAAGCTTTCTTT.

This clonotype was found a few times. The V and J genes are TRBV6-2 or TRBV6-3 and TRBJ2-7, with D perhaps TRBD2 (6 bases). Germline CDR1 is MNHEY and CDR2 is SVGEGT. This CDR3 is 14 amino acids long. V lost 1 base and J lost 2, with 9 bases in between. This CDR3 is CASSYFSGTYEQYF. CDR3 coding DNA: TGTGCCAGCAGTTACTTTAGCGGCACCTACGAGCAGTACTTC.

This clonotype came up many times. The V call is TRBV7-6, the J call TRBJ2-7; 10 nucleotides agree with TRBD2. This CDR3 region has 14 residues. V lost 7 bases to trimming and J lost 2 bases; unmatched junction nucleotides: 5. Germline CDR1 is SGHVS and CDR2 is FNYEAQ. The CDR3 region has the DNA TGTGCCAGCACCAAACTAGCGGGGCCCTACGAGCAGTACTTC. Protein sequence: CASTKLAGPYEQYF.

This clonotype appeared once. The gene calls are TRBV6-1 and TRBJ1-5; unclear D gene. The V end was cut by 2 bases, the J end by 1 base, with 24 bases between. This CDR3 has 20 residues. Germline-derived CDR1 and CDR2 are MNHNS and SASEGT. CDR3 in DNA: TGTGCCAGCAGTGAAAGGCAAGGTTCAATACGGACGAGAAGCAATCAGCCCCAGCATTTT. Protein product: CASSERQGSIRTRSNQPQHF.

This clonotype was found many times. The CDR3 loop reads CASSQAHEETQYF. The DNA for the CDR3 is TGTGCCAGCAGCCAAGCCCATGAAGAGACCCAGTACTTC. The chain carries TRBV4-2 and TRBJ2-5; D is unresolved. The germline gives CDR1 LGHNA, CDR2 YNFKEQ. V was pared by 1 base and J by 3 bases, with 6 bases between. The CDR3 consists of 13 residues.

J is TRBJ2-2 and V is TRBV3-1, with TRBD2 identical over 8 bases. With 8 bases clipped from V and 5 bases from J, the junction kept 22 bases outside the gene matches. Germline V gene lookup returns CDR1 LGHDT and CDR2 YNNKEL (reference sequence). The CDR3 extends over 19 amino acids. The CDR3 DNA reads TGTGCCAGCTGCCGCACCAGGAAGAGCGGGAGTAGCTCAACCGGGGAGCTGTTTTTT. Its protein is CASCRTRKSGSSSTGELFF.